The next 2 T cell receptor beta chains were all read from a single sample in a study of shared clonotypes between healthy human individuals. Generated by immunoSEQ multiplex PCR, the TCRdb table keeps only in-frame clones and is missing some. The sample yields approximately 1.4 million clones, under 99% seen once. The sample consisted of naive CD4+ T cells sorted from blood. Subset specified: CD45RA+ positively selected. The receptors derive from a man aged 25 to 40 in good health.

The rearrangement joins TRBV29-1 to TRBJ1-2, with D perhaps TRBD1 (5 bases). This CDR3 region has 14 residues. Trimming stripped 3 bases from V and 4 bases from J, with 15 bases between. CDR1 SQVTM and CDR2 ANQGSEA come from the germline V gene. The CDR3 reads CSVDRRGVTYGYTF. The CDR3 nucleotides are TGCAGCGTTGATCGTCGGGGCGTAACCTATGGCTACACCTTC.

V usage is TRBV30 and J usage is TRBJ2-7, with a possible D match to TRBD2 (5 bases). Trimming pared 0 bases from V and 5 bases from J, leaving 11 bases between. The CDR3 is made up of 13 amino acids. Germline loops: CDR1 GTSNPN, CDR2 SVGIG (reference sequence). CDR3 nucleotide sequence: TGTGCCTGGAGTGTTCGTGGGAGCGACGAGCAGTACTTC. Translated: CAWSVRGSDEQYF.